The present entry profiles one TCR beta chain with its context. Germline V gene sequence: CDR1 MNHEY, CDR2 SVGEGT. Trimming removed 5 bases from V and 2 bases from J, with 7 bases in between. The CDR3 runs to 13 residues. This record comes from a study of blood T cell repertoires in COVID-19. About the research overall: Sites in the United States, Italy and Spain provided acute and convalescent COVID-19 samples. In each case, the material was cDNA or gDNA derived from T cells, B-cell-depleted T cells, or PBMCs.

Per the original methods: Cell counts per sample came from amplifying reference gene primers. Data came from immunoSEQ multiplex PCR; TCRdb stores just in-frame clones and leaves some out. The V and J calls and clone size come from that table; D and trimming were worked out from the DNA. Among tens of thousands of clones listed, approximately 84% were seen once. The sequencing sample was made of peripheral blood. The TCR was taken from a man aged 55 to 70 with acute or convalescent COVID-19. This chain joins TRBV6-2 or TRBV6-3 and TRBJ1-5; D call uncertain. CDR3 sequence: CASSARGNQPQHF. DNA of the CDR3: TGTGCCAGCAGTGCGCGGGGCAATCAGCCCCAGCATTTT.